The 11 T cell receptor beta chains in this list originate from one sample, sequenced in a study of cytomegalovirus exposure and HLA in healthy donors. The data were produced by immunoSEQ multiplex PCR, yet TCRdb's version contains in-frame clones alone and is incomplete. The table has approximately 300,000 clones, 86% seen once. Sequencing was done on a sample of PBMCs. The receptor source for this set is a woman between 18 and 30 years old in good health and CMV-seronegative.

The gene calls are TRBV7-8 and TRBJ2-7; 11 bases are a match to TRBD2. The CDR3 has 16 residues. With 5 bases clipped from V and 6 bases from J, the junction kept 12 bases outside the gene matches. The germline V gene encodes CDR1 SGHVS and CDR2 FQNEAQ. The CDR3: CASSSLTGTSGIEQYF. The CDR3 bases are TGTGCCAGCAGCAGCTTGACCGGGACTAGCGGTATCGAGCAGTACTTC.

V is TRBV19 and J is TRBJ2-7, with D possibly TRBD1 on 6 matching bases. CDR1 LNHDA and CDR2 SQIVND come from the germline V gene (reference sequence). V was trimmed by 2 bases and J by 6 bases, leaving 14 bases between them. The length of the CDR3 is 14 residues. Here the CDR3 reads CASSISAIGGEQYF. The CDR3 DNA is TGTGCCAGTAGTATATCCGCCATAGGGGGCGAGCAGTACTTC.

The chain recombines TRBV15 with TRBJ2-1; a weak D match, TRBD2 (5 bases). The CDR3 contains 14 residues. With 2 bases removed from V and 5 bases from J, the gap between germline ends came to 10 bases. Germline V gene sequence: CDR1 LNHNV, CDR2 YYDKDF (reference sequence). CDR3 DNA sequence: TGTGCCACCAGCAGAACGGGATTCCACAATGAGCAGTTCTTC. Translated: CATSRTGFHNEQFF.

The J gene is TRBJ2-7, the V gene TRBV6-1; 8 bases map to TRBD2. This CDR3 has 14 residues. V lost 2 bases and J lost 2; bases outside the gene matches: 2. Germline assignment: CDR1 MNHNS and CDR2 SASEGT. CDR3 nucleotide sequence: TGTGCCAGCAGTGAAACTAGCGGAACCTACGAGCAGTACTTC. This sequence encodes CASSETSGTYEQYF.

This sequence joins TRBV25-1 and TRBJ1-5; D gene uncertain. CDR1 is MGHDK and CDR2 is SYGVNS in the germline V gene. Trimming pared 5 bases from V and 2 bases from J, leaving 10 bases between. The CDR3 is 14 amino acids. In DNA, the CDR3 is TGTGCCAGCAGTTCAGGTAGTGGCAATCAGCCCCAGCATTTT. The encoded protein is CASSSGSGNQPQHF.

The rearrangement links TRBV5-1 to TRBJ2-3; the match to TRBD2 covers 10 bases. CDR1 and CDR2 from the germline V gene are SGHRS and YFSETQ. The V and J ends lost 5 bases and 2 bases, in that order; junction bases with no gene match: 8. The CDR3 runs 16 residues. The CDR3 here is CASSPGLAHITDTQYF. CDR3 nucleotides: TGCGCCAGCAGTCCGGGACTAGCGCATATCACAGATACGCAGTATTTT.

CDR3 nucleotide sequence: TGTGCCAGCAGCTTGAACGGACAGGGGGGGACCTACGAGCAGTACTTC. It encodes CASSLNGQGGTYEQYF. The chain is built from TRBV5-4 and TRBJ2-7, with 10 bases identical to TRBD1. J gave up 2 bases and V 1 base, and 6 bases lay outside the gene matches. The germline V gene encodes CDR1 SGHNT and CDR2 YYREEE (reference sequence). The CDR3 consists of 16 residues.

The chain uses TRBV4-1 and TRBJ2-7, with 7 positions matching TRBD1. The J segment lost 3 bases and the V segment lost 5 bases, leaving 7 bases of the junction unmatched. Germline CDR1 is MGHRA and CDR2 is YSYEKL. The CDR3 is 14 amino acids. The CDR3 DNA reads TGCGCCAGCAGCTATGGACAGGTAGACTACGAGCAGTACTTC. Its protein is CASSYGQVDYEQYF.

V usage is TRBV29-1 and J usage is TRBJ2-7; 11 bases match TRBD1. With V trimmed by 2 bases and J by 3 bases, 3 bases remained unmatched. The CDR3 length is 14 residues. Germline V CDR1 and CDR2: SQVTM, ANQGSEA. CDR3 coding DNA: TGCAGCGTTGAAACCGGGACAGGGGGCTACGAGCAGTACTTC. Protein: CSVETGTGGYEQYF.

This chain joins TRBV5-6 and TRBJ2-7; D not resolved. Trimming took 2 bases from V and 6 from J, leaving 9 bases between them. From germline, CDR1 is SGHDT and CDR2 YYEEEE. There are 12 residues in the CDR3. The CDR3 bases are TGTGCCAGCAGCTTTACAGCCGGCGAGCAGTACTTC. Protein sequence: CASSFTAGEQYF.

V gene TRBV4-1 combines with J gene TRBJ2-1; no definite D call. Trimming removed 1 base at V and 8 bases at J, with 24 bases between. This CDR3 has 18 residues. The germline V gene encodes CDR1 MGHRA and CDR2 YSYEKL. This chain's CDR3 is CASSQGPPHRDSSHEQFF. For the CDR3, the DNA is TGCGCCAGCAGCCAAGGGCCTCCCCATCGTGATAGCAGCCATGAGCAGTTCTTC.